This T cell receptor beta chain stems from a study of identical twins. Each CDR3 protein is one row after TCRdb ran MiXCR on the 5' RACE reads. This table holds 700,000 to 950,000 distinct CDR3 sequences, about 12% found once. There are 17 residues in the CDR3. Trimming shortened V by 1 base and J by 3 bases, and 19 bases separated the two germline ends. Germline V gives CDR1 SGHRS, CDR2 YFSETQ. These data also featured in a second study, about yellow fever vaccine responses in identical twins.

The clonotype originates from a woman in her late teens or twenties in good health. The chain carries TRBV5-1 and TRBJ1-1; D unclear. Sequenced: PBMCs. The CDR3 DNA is TGCGCCAGCAGCTTGTTCAGTCTTCCCGGGTCTGACACTGAAGCTTTCTTT. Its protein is CASSLFSLPGSDTEAFF. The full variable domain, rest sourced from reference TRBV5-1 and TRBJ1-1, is KAGVTQTPRYLIKTRGQQVTLSCSPISGHRSVSWYQQTPGQGLQFLFEYFSETQRNKGNFPGRFSGRQFSNSRSEMNVSTLELGDSALYLCASSLFSLPGSDTEAFFGQGTRLTVV.